One and the same sample provided the 7 T cell receptor beta chains below, sequenced in a study of T cell responses to AZD1222 COVID-19 vaccine. The table came from immunoSEQ multiplex PCR; TCRdb's copy has only in-frame clones and leaves some out. The table records approximately 73,000 clones, around four fifths of them present only once. The sample in question was peripheral blood, obtained on day 0 of AZD1222 vaccination. These receptors all stem from an adult in good health.

In DNA form, the CDR3 reads TGCAGTGCTCGAATGACAGATACGCAGTATTTT. Protein: CSARMTDTQYF. This sequence joins TRBV20-1 and TRBJ2-3; D uncertain. The CDR3 covers 11 residues. Deletions cut 5 bases from V and 3 bases from J, with 6 bases between. Per the germline V gene, CDR1 is DFQATT and CDR2 is SNEGSKA (reference sequence).

In nucleotides, the CDR3 is TGCGCCAGCAGCTTGAGGGCTGTCGGGTCGGGGGAGACCCAGTACTTC. Translated: CASSLRAVGSGETQYF. The rearrangement links TRBV5-1 to TRBJ2-5; maybe TRBD2 (5 bases). This CDR3 spans 16 amino acids. V was cut by 1 base and J by 5 bases, with 18 bases left in between. Germline V gives CDR1 SGHRS, CDR2 YFSETQ.

This rearrangement joins TRBV7-2 to TRBJ2-3; D not resolved. Germline V gene lookup returns CDR1 SGHTA and CDR2 FQGNSA. Trimming cost V 2 bases and J 2 bases, with 11 bases left between them. The CDR3 contains 15 residues. CDR3 sequence (DNA): TGTGCCAGCAGCTTATGGAGCCTACCCACAGATACGCAGTATTTT. Protein sequence: CASSLWSLPTDTQYF.

This chain joins TRBV25-1 and TRBJ1-5; 9 bases are a match to TRBD1. J lost 5 bases, V lost 4 bases, and 3 bases had no gene match. Per germline, CDR1 MGHDK and CDR2 SYGVNS. The CDR3 is made up of 14 amino acids. CDR3 in amino acids: CASSGQGEYQPQHF. CDR3 DNA sequence: TGTGCCAGCAGTGGACAGGGGGAGTATCAGCCCCAGCATTTT.

This clone was seen a few times. This chain uses TRBV7-9 with TRBJ1-6, with TRBD1 matching over 7 bases. Germline CDR1 is SEHNR and CDR2 is FQNEAQ (reference sequence). The CDR3 has 14 residues. Losses at the gene ends were 4 bases for V and 8 bases for J; bases not matched to a gene: 5. The chain's CDR3 is CASSSQGDYSPLHF. Here the CDR3 DNA reads TGTGCCAGCAGCTCTCAGGGGGATTATTCACCCCTCCACTTT.

The rearrangement uses TRBV6-5 and TRBJ2-2, with 7 bases aligning to TRBD2. CDR1 is MNHEY, CDR2 SVGAGI, per germline. The junction had 1 base not matched to a gene; V was cut back by 5 bases and J by 4 bases. CDR3 length: 13 amino acids. CDR3 in amino acids: CASSPSGTGELFF. CDR3 nucleotide sequence: TGTGCCAGCAGTCCTAGCGGCACCGGGGAGCTGTTTTTT.

V usage is TRBV27 and J usage is TRBJ1-6; 7 bases map to TRBD1. Per germline, CDR1 MNHEY and CDR2 SMNVEV (reference sequence). With 5 bases clipped from V and 6 bases from J, the junction kept 10 bases outside the gene matches. This CDR3 is 16 amino acids long. In DNA, the CDR3 is TGTGCCAGCAGTCCCCGACCTACAGGGGCTAATTCACCCCTCCACTTT. It translates to CASSPRPTGANSPLHF.